A selection of T cell receptor beta chains follows, all from one sample in a study of T cell responses to AZD1222 COVID-19 vaccine. Produced via immunoSEQ multiplex PCR; TCRdb's table is partial and in-frame only. This sample has 140,000 to 150,000 clones, with approximately 78% found just once. The source material was peripheral blood, sampled on day 0 of MenACWY control vaccination. These receptors were collected from an adult in good health. Both conserved end residues are part of each CDR3. The D gene is left open where the match is weak. The listing skips clone size in some rows; elsewhere it reads once, few, many or a size class.

size	D	V	J	DNA	CDR3
.	.	TRBV10-1	TRBJ1-6	TGCGCCAGCAGTGAAAACAGGGTCAATTCACCCCTCCACTTT	CASSENRVNSPLHF
.	TRBD2	TRBV24-1	TRBJ2-2	TGTGCCACTTTTTCCGGGACTAGCGGGGGGGCTGGCGGGGAGCTGTTTTTT	CATFSGTSGGAGGELFF
.	.	TRBV28	TRBJ1-2	TGTGCCAGCAGTTTATCGGTAAACTATGGCTACACCTTC	CASSLSVNYGYTF
once	.	TRBV19	TRBJ2-2	TGTGCCAGTAGGTCCACTGGGATTGGGACCGGGGAGCTGTTTTTT	CASRSTGIGTGELFF
.	.	TRBV5-1	TRBJ1-4	TGCGCCAGCAGCTTGGACCGGCCTGGCGAAAAACTGTTTTTT	CASSLDRPGEKLFF
.	.	TRBV7-3	TRBJ1-6	TGTGCCAGCAGCCTACCCAATTCACCCCTCCACTTT	CASSLPNSPLHF
.	TRBD1	TRBV5-1	TRBJ1-1	TGCGCCAGCAGCACGACAGGGGGGAAAACTGAAGCTTTCTTT	CASSTTGGKTEAFF
.	.	TRBV4-1	TRBJ2-4	TGCGCCAGCAGCCAAGGGACACAGGGTCGAGCCAAAAACATTCAGTACTTC	CASSQGTQGRAKNIQYF
once	.	TRBV11-2	TRBJ1-2	TGTGCCAGCAGCTTAGCGGAGGCGGGCCCCTATGGCTACACCTTC	CASSLAEAGPYGYTF
.	.	TRBV19	TRBJ1-2	TGTGCCAGTAGTATGGTGACAGATGGCTACACCTTC	CASSMVTDGYTF
.	.	TRBV12-3/TRBV12-4	TRBJ2-7	TGTGCCAGCAGGACCAACGACTACGAGCAGTACTTC	CASRTNDYEQYF
.	.	TRBV7-3	TRBJ1-1	TGTGCCAGCAGATCCGAAACAGGGTTGAACACTGAAGCTTTCTTT	CASRSETGLNTEAFF
few	TRBD2	TRBV2	TRBJ2-1	TGTGCCAGCAGTGAAATGCGGGGGGGGTTCTTC	CASSEMRGGFF
.	.	TRBV28	TRBJ2-3	TGTGCCAGCACCTGGGGGGTTAGCACAGATACGCAGTATTTT	CASTWGVSTDTQYF
few	.	TRBV5-1	TRBJ2-7	TGCGCCAGCAGCGCGATGAGGAGAGATACTTCTGAGCAGTACTTC	CASSAMRRDTSEQYF
.	TRBD2	TRBV6-5	TRBJ2-5	TGTGCCAGCAGTACCTCTAGCGGGGGAGTTGAGACCCAGTACTTC	CASSTSSGGVETQYF
few	.	TRBV7-2	TRBJ2-1	TGTGCCAGCAGCTTCCGAGACGGGTACAATGAGCAGTTCTTC	CASSFRDGYNEQFF
.	.	TRBV29-1	TRBJ1-2	TGCAGCGCTGGACATCGGAACGATGGCTACACCTTC	CSAGHRNDGYTF
.	TRBD2	TRBV14	TRBJ2-3	TGTGCCAGCAGCCAATGGACGGGGGGTGGCGCAGATACGCAGTATTTT	CASSQWTGGGADTQYF
.	.	TRBV11-2	TRBJ1-2	TGTGCCAGCAAATCCTCGCAGGGGAGGAAGAGGAATGGCTACACCTTC	CASKSSQGRKRNGYTF
.	.	TRBV6-5	TRBJ1-4	TGTGCCAGCAGGAACCAGGGCCCAACTAATGAAAAACTGTTTTTT	CASRNQGPTNEKLFF
.	TRBD1	TRBV28	TRBJ1-1	TGTGCCAGCAGTTCACACGGGGACAGGGGATACACTGAAGCTTTCTTT	CASSSHGDRGYTEAFF
.	TRBD2	TRBV10-3	TRBJ2-1	TGTGCCATCAGTGACGCCCCGGGACTAGTCCTATCCTACAATGAGCAGTTCTTC	CAISDAPGLVLSYNEQFF
.	TRBD2	TRBV7-2	TRBJ2-5	TGTGCCAGCAGCTTGTATGCGGGGGAACAAGAGACCCAGTACTTC	CASSLYAGEQETQYF
few	.	TRBV5-8	TRBJ1-1	TGTGCCAGCAGCTTTGGGGCCGCTCCGAACACTGAAGCTTTCTTT	CASSFGAAPNTEAFF
.	TRBD1	TRBV6-5	TRBJ2-2	TGTGCCAGCAGTTCATGGACAGGGGGCAAGACCGGGGAGCTGTTTTTT	CASSSWTGGKTGELFF
.	TRBD1	TRBV29-1	TRBJ2-7	TGCAGCGTTGCGCGGGACAGGGTCAACGAGCAGTACTTC	CSVARDRVNEQYF
.	.	TRBV27	TRBJ2-6	TGTGCCAGCAGTTTCAAAGGGGTTAGCTCTGGGGCCAACGTCCTGACTTTC	CASSFKGVSSGANVLTF
once	.	TRBV5-1	TRBJ1-2	TGCGCCAGCAGCTTGGGACACCGCTCGAACTATGGCTACACCTTC	CASSLGHRSNYGYTF
.	.	TRBV4-1	TRBJ2-3	TGCGCCAGCAGCCAAAGCCCGGAGACCCTCACAGATACGCAGTATTTT	CASSQSPETLTDTQYF
.	.	TRBV13	TRBJ2-7	TGTGCCAGCAGCTTAGGGGCGATCGGGGGGCTGTACGAGCAGTACTTC	CASSLGAIGGLYEQYF
.	TRBD1	TRBV7-8	TRBJ1-4	TGTGCCAGCAGCTGGAACAGGGGCCCTAATGAAAAACTGTTTTTT	CASSWNRGPNEKLFF
.	.	TRBV24-1	TRBJ1-2	TGTGCCACCAGTGATTTCCGGGATCCCCATGGCTACACCTTC	CATSDFRDPHGYTF
.	.	TRBV6-4	TRBJ2-1	TGTGCCAGCAGTGACTCGAAACGGGGAAATGAGCAGTTCTTC	CASSDSKRGNEQFF
few	TRBD1	TRBV5-1	TRBJ2-5	TGCGCCAGCAGCCTAATGACAGGGTCCCAAGAGACCCAGTACTTC	CASSLMTGSQETQYF
.	.	TRBV2	TRBJ1-1	TGTGCCAGCAGTGAAGGCAGGAACACTGAAGCTTTCTTT	CASSEGRNTEAFF
.	TRBD1	TRBV29-1	TRBJ2-4	TGCAGCGCAATGGGACAGGCCAAAAACATTCAGTACTTC	CSAMGQAKNIQYF
.	.	TRBV5-4	TRBJ1-6	TGTGCCAGCAGCCTACAGGGCGCCTATAATTCACCCCTCCACTTT	CASSLQGAYNSPLHF
.	TRBD1	TRBV30	TRBJ1-4	TGTGCCTGGAGTTGGAGGGGGCTGACTAATGAAAAACTGTTTTTT	CAWSWRGLTNEKLFF
.	TRBD1	TRBV5-6	TRBJ2-1	TGTGCCAGCAGCTTTCTGGCAGTCGGACAGGGCCTGAACAATGAGCAGTTCTTC	CASSFLAVGQGLNNEQFF
.	TRBD2	TRBV5-1	TRBJ2-4	TGCGCCAGCAGCTCCTCGACTAGCGGGGGGCCCAAAAACATTCAGTACTTC	CASSSSTSGGPKNIQYF
once	.	TRBV27	TRBJ2-2	TGTGCCAGCAGCTTCCTGATCCGTCCGGGACGGTCAACCGGGGAGCTGTTTTTT	CASSFLIRPGRSTGELFF
.	.	TRBV27	TRBJ2-7	TGTGCCACCGCGTCGGCAGATCGGTACGAGCAGTACTTC	CATASADRYEQYF
.	.	TRBV28	TRBJ1-2	TGTGCCAGCAGTTTTTGGAGGGACCAATATGGCTACACCTTC	CASSFWRDQYGYTF
.	.	TRBV27	TRBJ1-4	TGTGCCAGCAGCCCCCGAGGACCCCGGACACCCTCGGGTGAAAAACTGTTTTTT	CASSPRGPRTPSGEKLFF
.	TRBD1	TRBV28	TRBJ2-5	TGTGCCAGCAGTTTCGGGCAGGGGGCGATATCTAGGGAGACCCAGTACTTC	CASSFGQGAISRETQYF
.	.	TRBV28	TRBJ2-1	TGTGCCAGCAGCCGAAGACAGGGAGGAAGTCCGAATGAGCAGTTCTTC	CASSRRQGGSPNEQFF
.	.	TRBV5-4	TRBJ1-2	TGTGCCAGCAGCTTGTTGTACGAGGGGTCCTATGGCTACACCTTC	CASSLLYEGSYGYTF
.	.	TRBV2	TRBJ2-3	TGTGCCAGCCGGGTAGCAGAATCCACAGATACGCAGTATTTT	CASRVAESTDTQYF
.	.	TRBV18	TRBJ1-1	TGTGCCAGCTCACCCGTACAGGGCGAAGGCACTGAAGCTTTCTTT	CASSPVQGEGTEAFF
.	TRBD1	TRBV10-3	TRBJ1-2	TGTGCCATCAGCCCCACGGACAGGGCGTATGGCTACACCTTC	CAISPTDRAYGYTF
.	TRBD1	TRBV5-6	TRBJ1-6	TGTGCCAGCAGCATTTGGGACAGGAAGACACCCCTCCACTTT	CASSIWDRKTPLHF
.	.	TRBV29-1	TRBJ1-2	TGCAGCGTTGAAAGGTCACAAAAAGGCTATGGCTACACCTTC	CSVERSQKGYGYTF
few	.	TRBV11-2	TRBJ1-2	TGTGCCAGCAGCTTAGATCCCGGCCCGCTCGGCGGCTACACCTTC	CASSLDPGPLGGYTF
.	.	TRBV24-1	TRBJ1-1	TGTGCCACAACAGGTCCCGGCACTGAAGCTTTCTTT	CATTGPGTEAFF
.	TRBD1	TRBV15	TRBJ2-3	TGTGCCACCGCAGACAGGGACAGCCGCACAGATACGCAGTATTTT	CATADRDSRTDTQYF
.	.	TRBV29-1	TRBJ1-1	TGCAGCGTTCGGGGTTCCACTGAAGCTTTCTTT	CSVRGSTEAFF